The source of this TCR beta chain is a study of OX40 agonist ivuxolimab in advanced cancers. Study-wide background: Melanoma, hepatocellular carcinoma, head and neck or renal cell cancer occurred in dose-escalation patients. Overall study results and limits: Clones of CD4+ and CD8+ blood T cells grew by week 6 at doses of 0.1 to 3.0 mg/kg.

Comment on this clone: Its antigen is not known.

TCRdb's table, derived via immunoSEQ multiplex PCR, lists solely in-frame clones and lacks some. The sample lists over 10,000 clones, approximately 80% occurring once. Germline assignment: CDR1 MGHRA and CDR2 YSYEKL. The CDR3 runs to 15 residues. Trimming left V 0 bases short and J 2 bases short, with 11 bases between. Drawing of blood for sampling happened at baseline, at cycle 4 day 1, and at cycle 7 day 1. This material consisted of CD4+ or CD8+ T cells sorted from blood, taken in a trial of the OX40 agonist ivuxolimab. The source is an adult with an advanced solid tumor such as melanoma, head and neck, liver or kidney cancer. The chain employs TRBV4-1 and TRBJ2-7; unclear D gene. In DNA form, the CDR3 reads TGCGCCAGCAGCCAAGATGAATCCTCCACCTACGAGCAGTACTTC. Translated, it gives CASSQDESSTYEQYF.